The 5 T cell receptor beta chains below come from one sample, sequenced in a study of human T cells and chemical hapten exposure. One entry per CDR3 protein, called by TCRdb with MiXCR from the RACE reads. The table includes some 400,000 distinct CDR3 sequences, 4.8% detected once. The time point was: patch test 1, 2 weeks after DPC sensitization. Treatment in this sample: therapeutic diphenylcyclopropenone sensitization with weekly scalp DPC. The specimen comprised whole blood, sampled in connection with sensitization to the hapten diphenylcyclopropenone (DPC). The receptors here all came from a woman in her fifties or sixties with alopecia areata. Some clones in this sample may be carry-over from other donors' samples.

The sample holds a few counts of this clonotype. The chain is built from TRBV23-1 and TRBJ2-2; D might be TRBD1 (6 bases). TRBV23-1 is recorded as an ORF, its role being uncertain. The length of the CDR3 is 16 residues. V was pared by 0 bases and J by 7 bases, with 15 bases between. The CDR3 is CASSQSSGACHGELFF. CDR3 DNA sequence: TGCGCCAGCAGTCAATCCTCAGGGGCCTGTCACGGGGAGCTGTTTTTT.

This clonotype appeared a few times. The chain is built from TRBV28 and TRBJ1-5, with a weak D call TRBD1 (6 bases). This CDR3 has 16 amino acids. V was cut by 3 bases and J by 3 bases, with 15 bases left in between. Per the germline V gene, CDR1 is MDHEN and CDR2 is SYDVKM. The CDR3: CASSFEGGAFNQPQHF. CDR3 DNA sequence: TGTGCCAGCAGTTTTGAGGGGGGGGCATTCAATCAGCCCCAGCATTTT.

At least ten counts were recorded for this clonotype. The chain links TRBV20-1 to TRBJ1-5, with TRBD1 matching over 7 bases. The CDR3 runs to 15 residues. Germline values: CDR1 DFQATT, CDR2 SNEGSKA (reference sequence). After removal of 6 bases from V and 0 bases from J, the junction contained 8 bases not matched to a gene. The CDR3 loop is CSATWDRGSNQPQHF. The CDR3 bases are TGCAGTGCCACGTGGGACAGAGGTAGCAATCAGCCCCAGCATTTT.

This clonotype was recorded at least ten times. The gene calls are TRBV4-2 and TRBJ2-5, with 10 bases lining up with TRBD2. J was trimmed by 4 bases and V by 0 bases; bases with no gene match: 11. Germline values: CDR1 LGHNA, CDR2 YNFKEQ. This CDR3 region has 18 residues. CDR3 DNA sequence: TGTGCCAGCAGCCAAGAGGGGGCCCTAGCGGGGGTACTAGAGACCCAGTACTTC. Its translation: CASSQEGALAGVLETQYF.

This clonotype was counted many times. The chain joins TRBV6-4 to TRBJ2-3; 10 bases are shared with TRBD2. The CDR3 runs to 15 residues. From germline, CDR1 is MRHNA and CDR2 SNTAGT. With V trimmed by 2 bases and J by 4 bases, 3 bases remained unmatched. Here the CDR3 reads CASSDPAGGPDTQYF. The CDR3, as DNA: TGTGCCAGCAGTGACCCAGCGGGAGGGCCAGATACGCAGTATTTT.